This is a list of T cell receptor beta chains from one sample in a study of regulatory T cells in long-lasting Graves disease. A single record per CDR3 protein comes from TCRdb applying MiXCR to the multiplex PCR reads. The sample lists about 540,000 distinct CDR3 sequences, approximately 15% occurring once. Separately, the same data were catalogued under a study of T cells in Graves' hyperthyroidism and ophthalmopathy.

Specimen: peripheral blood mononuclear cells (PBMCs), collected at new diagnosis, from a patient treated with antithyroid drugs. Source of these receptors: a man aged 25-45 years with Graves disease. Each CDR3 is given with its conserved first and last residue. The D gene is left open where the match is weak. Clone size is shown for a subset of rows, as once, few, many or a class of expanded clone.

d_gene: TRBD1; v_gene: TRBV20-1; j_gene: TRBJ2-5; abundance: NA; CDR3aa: CSARDLLGVGGGETQYF; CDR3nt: TGCAGTGCTAGAGATCTCTTAGGCGTAGGGGGCGGGGAGACCCAGTACTTC
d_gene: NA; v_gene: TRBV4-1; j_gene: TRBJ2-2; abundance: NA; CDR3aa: CASSPRGVGELFF; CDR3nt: TGCGCCAGCAGCCCCCGGGGCGTCGGGGAGCTGTTTTTT
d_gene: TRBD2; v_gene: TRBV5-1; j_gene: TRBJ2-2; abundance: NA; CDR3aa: CASSLAGEGTGELFF; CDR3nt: TGCGCCAGCAGTTTAGCGGGAGAAGGAACCGGGGAGCTGTTTTTT
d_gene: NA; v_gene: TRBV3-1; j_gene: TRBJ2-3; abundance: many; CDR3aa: CASSQYSTDTQYF; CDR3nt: TGTGCCAGCAGCCAATACTCCACAGATACGCAGTATTTT
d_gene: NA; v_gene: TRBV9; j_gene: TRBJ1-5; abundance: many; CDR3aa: CASSPTGKYQPQHF; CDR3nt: TGTGCCAGCAGCCCAACAGGGAAGTATCAGCCCCAGCATTTT
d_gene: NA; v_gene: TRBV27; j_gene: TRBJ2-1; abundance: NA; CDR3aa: CATSPAPGDNEQFF; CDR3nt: TGTGCCACCTCTCCAGCACCAGGGGACAATGAGCAGTTCTTC
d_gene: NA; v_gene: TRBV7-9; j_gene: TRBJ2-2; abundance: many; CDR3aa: CASSSYEGGELFF; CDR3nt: TGTGCCAGCAGCTCATACGAGGGCGGGGAGCTGTTTTTT
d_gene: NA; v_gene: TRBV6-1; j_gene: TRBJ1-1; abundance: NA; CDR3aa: CATEAGDTEAFF; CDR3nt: TGTGCCACCGAGGCTGGGGACACTGAAGCTTTCTTT
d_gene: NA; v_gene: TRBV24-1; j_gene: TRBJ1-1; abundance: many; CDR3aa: CATSESGRLTEAFF; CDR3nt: TGTGCCACCAGTGAATCGGGACGACTCACTGAAGCTTTCTTT
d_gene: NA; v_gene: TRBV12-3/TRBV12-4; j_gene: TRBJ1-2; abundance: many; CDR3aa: CASSFGGTNYGYTF; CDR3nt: TGTGCCAGCAGTTTCGGCGGGACTAACTATGGCTACACCTTC
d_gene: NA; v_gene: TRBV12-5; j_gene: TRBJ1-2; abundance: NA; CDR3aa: CASGWGISGPYGYTF; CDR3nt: TGTGCTAGTGGTTGGGGGATTTCTGGACCATATGGCTACACCTTC
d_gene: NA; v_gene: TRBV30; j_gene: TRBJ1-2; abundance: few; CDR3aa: CAWSVGRQDYPDYGYTF; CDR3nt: TGTGCCTGGAGTGTAGGCCGGCAGGATTATCCGGATTATGGCTACACCTTC
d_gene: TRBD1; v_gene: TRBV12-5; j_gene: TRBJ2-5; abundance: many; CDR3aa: CASGLSGGRETQYF; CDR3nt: TGTGCTAGTGGTTTGTCAGGGGGTCGGGAGACCCAGTACTTC
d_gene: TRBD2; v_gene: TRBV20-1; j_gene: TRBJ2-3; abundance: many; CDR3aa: CSARVPGLVVDTQYF; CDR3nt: TGCAGTGCTAGAGTCCCGGGACTAGTAGTCGATACGCAGTATTTT
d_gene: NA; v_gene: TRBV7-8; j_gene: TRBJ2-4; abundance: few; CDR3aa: CASSQGAGAVKAKNIQYF; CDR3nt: TGTGCCAGCAGTCAGGGGGCGGGAGCGGTTAAAGCCAAAAACATTCAGTACTTC
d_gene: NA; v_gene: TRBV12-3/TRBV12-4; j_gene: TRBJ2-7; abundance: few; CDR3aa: CASSLRNPRHEQYF; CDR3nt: TGTGCCAGCAGTTTGAGGAACCCGCGGCACGAGCAGTACTTC
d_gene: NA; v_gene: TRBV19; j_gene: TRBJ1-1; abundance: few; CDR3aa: CASSRGRENTEAFF; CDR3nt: TGTGCCAGTAGTAGGGGCCGGGAGAACACTGAAGCTTTCTTT